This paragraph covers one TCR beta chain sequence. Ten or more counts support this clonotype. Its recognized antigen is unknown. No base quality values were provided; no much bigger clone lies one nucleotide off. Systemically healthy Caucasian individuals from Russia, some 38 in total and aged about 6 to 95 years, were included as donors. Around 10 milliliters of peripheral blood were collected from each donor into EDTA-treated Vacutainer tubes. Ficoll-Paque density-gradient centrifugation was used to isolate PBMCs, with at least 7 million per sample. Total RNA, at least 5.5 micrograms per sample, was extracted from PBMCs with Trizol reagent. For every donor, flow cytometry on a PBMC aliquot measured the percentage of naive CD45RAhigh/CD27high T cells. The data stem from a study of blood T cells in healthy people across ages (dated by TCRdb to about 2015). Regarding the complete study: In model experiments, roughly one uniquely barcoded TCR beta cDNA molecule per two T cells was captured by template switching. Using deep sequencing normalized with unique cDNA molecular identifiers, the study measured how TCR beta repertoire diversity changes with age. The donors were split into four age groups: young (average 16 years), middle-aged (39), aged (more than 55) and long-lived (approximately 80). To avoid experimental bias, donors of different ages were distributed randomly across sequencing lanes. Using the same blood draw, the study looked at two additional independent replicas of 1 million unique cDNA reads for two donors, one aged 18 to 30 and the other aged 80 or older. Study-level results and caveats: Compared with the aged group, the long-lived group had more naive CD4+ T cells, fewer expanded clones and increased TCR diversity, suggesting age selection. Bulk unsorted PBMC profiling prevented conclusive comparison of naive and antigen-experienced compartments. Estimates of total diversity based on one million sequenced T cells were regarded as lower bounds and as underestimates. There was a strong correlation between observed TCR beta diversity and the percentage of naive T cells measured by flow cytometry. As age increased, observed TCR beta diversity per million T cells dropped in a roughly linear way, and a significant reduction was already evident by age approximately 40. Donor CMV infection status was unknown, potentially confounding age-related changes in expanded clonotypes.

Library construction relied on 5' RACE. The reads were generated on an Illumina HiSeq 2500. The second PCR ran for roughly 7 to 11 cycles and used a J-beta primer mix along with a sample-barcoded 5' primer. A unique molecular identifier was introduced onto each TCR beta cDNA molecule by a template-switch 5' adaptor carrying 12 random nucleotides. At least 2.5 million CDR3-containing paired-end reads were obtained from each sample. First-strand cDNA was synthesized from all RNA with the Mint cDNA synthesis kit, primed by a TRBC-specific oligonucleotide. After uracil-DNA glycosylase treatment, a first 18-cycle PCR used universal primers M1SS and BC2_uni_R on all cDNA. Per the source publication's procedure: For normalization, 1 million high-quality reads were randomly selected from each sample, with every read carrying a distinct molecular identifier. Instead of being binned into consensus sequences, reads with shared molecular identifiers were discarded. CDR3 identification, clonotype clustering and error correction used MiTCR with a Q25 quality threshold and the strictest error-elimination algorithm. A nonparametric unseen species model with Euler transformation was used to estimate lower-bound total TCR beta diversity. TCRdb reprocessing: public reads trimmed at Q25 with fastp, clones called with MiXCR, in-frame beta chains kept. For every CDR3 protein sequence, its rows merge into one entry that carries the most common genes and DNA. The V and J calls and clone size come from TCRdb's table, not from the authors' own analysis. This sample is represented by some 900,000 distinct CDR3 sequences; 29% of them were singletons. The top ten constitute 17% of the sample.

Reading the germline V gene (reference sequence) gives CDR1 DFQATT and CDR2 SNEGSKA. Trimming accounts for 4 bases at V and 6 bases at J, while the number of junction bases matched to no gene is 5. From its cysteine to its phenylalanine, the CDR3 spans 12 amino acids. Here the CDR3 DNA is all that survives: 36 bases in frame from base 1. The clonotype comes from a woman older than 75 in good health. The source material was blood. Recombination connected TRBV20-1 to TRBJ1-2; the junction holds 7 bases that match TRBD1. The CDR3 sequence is CSAKGQVNGYTF. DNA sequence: TGCAGTGCTAAAGGACAGGTTAATGGCTACACCTTC.